Following are 5 T cell receptor beta chains from one sample sequenced in a study of cytomegalovirus exposure and HLA in healthy donors. It was with 60 Vbeta and 13 Jbeta primers that the PCR ran. Repertoires were generated with immunoSEQ multiplex PCR, while TCRdb's copy carries only in-frame clones and drops some. This sample carries 220,000 or so clones, around 75% of them seen once, and the ten largest clones take approximately 1.9%. Sequencing used PBMCs. The receptors derive from a woman aged 25 to 45 in good health and CMV-seronegative.

The V gene is TRBV2, the J gene TRBJ2-5; no reliable D call. Per the germline V gene, CDR1 is SNHLY and CDR2 is FYNNEI. The CDR3 runs 14 residues. V was trimmed by 4 bases and J by 5 bases, leaving 14 bases between them. The CDR3 region is CASSVTSVGETQYF. The CDR3 nucleotides are TGTGCCAGCAGTGTTACAAGTGTTGGTGAGACCCAGTACTTC.

The chain joins TRBV5-1 to TRBJ2-2; D might be TRBD2 (6 bases). V was cut by 2 bases and J by 5 bases, with 22 bases left in between. The CDR3 consists of 18 residues. Germline loops: CDR1 SGHRS, CDR2 YFSETQ. CDR3 loop: CASSFTPTGGRGTGELFF. As DNA, the CDR3 is TGCGCCAGCAGCTTTACCCCCACCGGGGGACGCGGAACCGGGGAGCTGTTTTTT.

V usage is TRBV10-3 and J usage is TRBJ2-4; TRBD1 matches at 11 bases. Unmatched junction bases numbered 7, after V lost 3 bases and J lost 3 bases. Germline CDR1 is ENHRY and CDR2 is SYGVKD. This CDR3 region has 17 residues. The CDR3 spells CAISEKGTGGFKNIQYF. As DNA, the CDR3 is TGTGCCATCAGTGAAAAGGGGACAGGGGGATTCAAAAACATTCAGTACTTC.

The chain couples TRBV7-9 to TRBJ1-2, with 8 bases aligning to TRBD1. CDR3 length: 15 amino acids. CDR1 SEHNR and CDR2 FQNEAQ come from the germline V gene (reference sequence). Unmatched junction bases numbered 12, after V lost 5 bases and J lost 7 bases. CDR3 in DNA: TGTGCCAGCAGCCCCCGGACAGGGTCGGATAGTGGCTACACCTTC. Amino acid sequence: CASSPRTGSDSGYTF.

The chain carries TRBV20-1 and TRBJ2-1, with no clear D. The CDR3 totals 11 residues. V was clipped by 4 bases and J by 9 bases, with 10 bases between them. CDR1 is DFQATT, CDR2 SNEGSKA, per germline (reference sequence). CDR3 residues: CSANPEREQFF. CDR3 in DNA: TGCAGTGCTAATCCTGAGCGTGAGCAGTTCTTC.